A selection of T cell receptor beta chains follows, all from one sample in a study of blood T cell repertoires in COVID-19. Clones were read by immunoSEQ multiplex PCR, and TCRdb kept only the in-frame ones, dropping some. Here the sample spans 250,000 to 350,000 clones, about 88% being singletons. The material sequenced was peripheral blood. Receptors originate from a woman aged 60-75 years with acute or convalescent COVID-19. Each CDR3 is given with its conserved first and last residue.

CASRTGYEQYF TRBJ2-7 TRBV28 11
CASRGGGEGGPYEQYF TRBJ2-7 TRBV27 16
CASSAAVLYNEQFF TRBJ2-1 TRBV2 14
CASSEAGDYGYTF TRBJ1-2 TRBV6-1 13
CASSPPGQGANYGYTF TRBJ1-2 TRBV28 16
CASSQGTSGSEQFF TRBJ2-1 TRBV4-3 14
CASSETGRNEQYF TRBJ2-7 TRBV6-5 13
CASRGTSGGSQTQYF TRBJ2-5 TRBV28 15
CASSGLTGKAGELFF TRBJ2-2 TRBV2 15
CASSLGTLLNTEAFF TRBJ1-1 TRBV28 15
CASTQGRSSPLHF TRBJ1-6 TRBV3-1/TRBV3-2 13
CASSLTEGARGYTF TRBJ1-2 TRBV27 14
CASSVAGGFGYTF TRBJ1-2 TRBV2 13
CAIGPPTVSGNTIYF TRBJ1-3 TRBV10-3 15
CASSSGIKETQYF TRBJ2-5 TRBV7-3 13
CASSVDMTGVGGGYTF TRBJ1-2 TRBV9 16
CASRDVLAASYEQYF TRBJ2-7 TRBV28 15